The subject of this entry is one TCR beta chain. This entry is derived from a study of T cell changes during pregnancy in multiple sclerosis. The germline CDR1 and CDR2 sequences are SGHTA and FQGNSA. V shed 8 bases, J shed 5 bases, and the junction held 11 bases outside the gene matches. This CDR3 region has 17 residues. Assay used: immunoSEQ multiplex PCR; TCRdb lists only in-frame clones, some missing. The table records some 85,000 clones, roughly 96% of them present only once. The V call is TRBV7-2, the J call TRBJ2-5; 16 nucleotides agree with TRBD2. This clonotype was obtained from a female donor with multiple sclerosis, enrolled in a pregnancy study. The starting material was peripheral blood, obtained in the second trimester of pregnancy. CDR3 residues: CASSPGGLAGGLETQYF. CDR3 nucleotides: TGTGCCAGCTCTCCTGGGGGACTAGCGGGAGGGCTGGAGACCCAGTACTTC.